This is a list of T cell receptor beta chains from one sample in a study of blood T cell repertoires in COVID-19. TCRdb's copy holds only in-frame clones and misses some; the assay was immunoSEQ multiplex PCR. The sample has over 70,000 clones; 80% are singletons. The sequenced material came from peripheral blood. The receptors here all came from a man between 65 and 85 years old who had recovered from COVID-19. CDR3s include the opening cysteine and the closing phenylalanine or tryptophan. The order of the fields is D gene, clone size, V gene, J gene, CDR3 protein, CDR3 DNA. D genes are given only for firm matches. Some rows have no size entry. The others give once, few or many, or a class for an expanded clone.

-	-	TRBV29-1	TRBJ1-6	CSVDRSGDSPLHF	TGCAGCGTTGACCGTTCAGGGGATTCACCCCTCCACTTT
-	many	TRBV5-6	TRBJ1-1	CASSLGRYTEAFF	TGTGCCAGCAGCTTGGGGCGGTACACTGAAGCTTTCTTT
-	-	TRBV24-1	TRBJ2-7	CATSGGRGLYEQYF	TGTGCCACCTCGGGGGGCAGGGGGCTCTACGAGCAGTACTTC
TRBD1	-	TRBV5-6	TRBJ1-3	CASSLGTGGGSGNTIYF	TGTGCCAGCAGCTTGGGGACAGGGGGCGGCTCTGGAAACACCATATATTTT
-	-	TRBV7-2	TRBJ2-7	CASSSHAGYEQYF	TGTGCCAGCAGCTCCCACGCGGGGTACGAGCAGTACTTC
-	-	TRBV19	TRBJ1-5	CACAGRTDNQPQHF	TGTGCCTGCGCGGGCAGAACGGACAATCAGCCCCAGCATTTT
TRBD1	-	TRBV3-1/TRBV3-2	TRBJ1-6	CASSLDTTGSSPLHF	TGTGCCAGCAGCCTCGACACGACAGGGTCCTCGCCCCTCCACTTT
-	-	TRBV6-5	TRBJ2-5	CASSSGGAYLETQYF	TGTGCCAGCAGTTCTGGGGGGGCCTATCTTGAGACCCAGTACTTC
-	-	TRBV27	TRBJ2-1	CASSLSRGGLNEQFF	TGTGCCAGCAGTTTAAGCAGGGGCGGTCTCAATGAGCAGTTCTTC
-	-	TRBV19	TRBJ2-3	CASSPTDSSTDTQYF	TGTGCCAGTAGTCCCACGGACAGTAGCACAGATACGCAGTATTTT
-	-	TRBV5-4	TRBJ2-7	CASSPATYDSKYEQYF	TGTGCCAGCAGCCCAGCCACCTACGACAGTAAATACGAGCAGTACTTC
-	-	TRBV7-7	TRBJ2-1	CASSLDLTRSYNEQFF	TGTGCCAGCAGCCTAGACCTGACTCGCTCCTACAATGAGCAGTTCTTC
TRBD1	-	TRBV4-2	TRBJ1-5	CASSQATGVRQPQHF	TGTGCCAGCAGCCAAGCCACAGGGGTTCGGCAGCCCCAGCATTTT
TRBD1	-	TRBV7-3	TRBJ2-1	CASSLIGTETKNNEQFF	TGTGCCAGCAGCTTAATCGGGACAGAAACTAAGAACAATGAGCAGTTCTTC
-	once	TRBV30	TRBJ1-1	CAWGGWENTEAFF	TGTGCCTGGGGGGGGTGGGAGAACACTGAAGCTTTCTTT
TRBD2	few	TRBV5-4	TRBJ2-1	CASLLAGGGNEQFF	TGTGCCAGCCTTCTAGCGGGAGGAGGCAATGAGCAGTTCTTC
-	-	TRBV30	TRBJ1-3	CAWSVSSSGDTIYF	TGTGCCTGGAGTGTCTCCAGCTCAGGGGACACCATATATTTT
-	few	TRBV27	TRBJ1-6	CASRLQGSYNSPLHF	TGTGCCAGCAGATTACAGGGCTCCTATAATTCACCCCTCCACTTT
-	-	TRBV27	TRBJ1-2	CASSRGSTGYTF	TGTGCCAGCAGCCGCGGTAGCACTGGCTACACCTTC
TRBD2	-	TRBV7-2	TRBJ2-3	CASSRTSRITDTQYF	TGTGCCAGCAGTAGGACTAGCCGGATTACAGATACGCAGTATTTT